Sequencing of this T cell receptor beta chain was carried out in a study of blood T cells in healthy people across ages. To note about this clonotype: A read error may produce the germline difference seen at one junction end.

The second PCR ran roughly 6 to 11 cycles with a sample-barcoded 5' primer and J-beta primers. TCRdb reprocessed the 5' RACE reads via MiXCR and lists one record per CDR3 protein. The table has roughly 800,000 distinct CDR3 sequences, about 53% seen once. The CDR3 consists of 15 residues. Germline values: CDR1 MNHNS, CDR2 SASEGT. The sequencing input was blood. This TCR came from an elderly man in good health. V is TRBV6-1 and J is TRBJ1-6, with unresolved D. The CDR3, as DNA: TGTGCCAGCAGTGAACCTCCAGGTGGTAATTCACCCTTCCACTTT. Translation: CASSEPPGGNSPFHF.